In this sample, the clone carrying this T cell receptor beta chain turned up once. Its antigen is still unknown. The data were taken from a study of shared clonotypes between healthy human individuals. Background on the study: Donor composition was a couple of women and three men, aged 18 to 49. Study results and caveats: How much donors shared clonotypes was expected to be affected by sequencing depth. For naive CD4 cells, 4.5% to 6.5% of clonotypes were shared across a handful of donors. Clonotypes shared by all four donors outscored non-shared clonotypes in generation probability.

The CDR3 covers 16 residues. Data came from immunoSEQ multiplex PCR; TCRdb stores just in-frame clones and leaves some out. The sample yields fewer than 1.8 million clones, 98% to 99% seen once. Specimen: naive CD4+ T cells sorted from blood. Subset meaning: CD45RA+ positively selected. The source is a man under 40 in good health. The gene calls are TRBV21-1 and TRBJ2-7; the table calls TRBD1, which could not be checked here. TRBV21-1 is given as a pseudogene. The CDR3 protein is CASQFPGQGDSGEQYF. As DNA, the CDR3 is TGTGCCAGTCAATTCCCTGGACAGGGGGATTCGGGCGAGCAGTACTTC.